Presented here are 13 T cell receptor beta chains from one specimen sequenced in a study of blood T cell repertoires in COVID-19. TCRdb's table, derived via immunoSEQ multiplex PCR, lists solely in-frame clones and lacks some. Among 280,000 or so clones listed, around 89% were seen once. Sequencing was done on a sample of PBMCs or T cells enriched from blood (not recorded which). These receptors all stem from a woman in her late teens or twenties with acute COVID-19.

J is TRBJ1-3 and V is TRBV4-3; D gene unclear. The CDR3 totals 14 residues. Germline V gene data show CDR1 as LGHNA and CDR2 as YSLEER. V lost 0 bases, J lost 2 bases, and 5 bases lay in between. CDR3 protein: CASSQDFAGNTIYF. The CDR3 nucleotides read TGCGCCAGCAGCCAAGACTTCGCTGGAAACACCATATATTTT.

This clone was observed once. V usage is TRBV7-2 and J usage is TRBJ2-1; 7 bases match TRBD2. Trimming at V came to 0 bases and at J to 3 bases, leaving 5 bases not matched to a gene. Germline values: CDR1 SGHTA, CDR2 FQGNSA. This CDR3 has 16 residues. CDR3 amino acids: CASSLAVASGYNEQFF. In nucleotides, the CDR3 is TGTGCCAGCAGCTTAGCGGTAGCTAGCGGCTACAATGAGCAGTTCTTC.

The V and J genes are TRBV30 and TRBJ1-1; 10 nucleotides match TRBD1. CDR1 GTSNPN and CDR2 SVGIG come from the germline V gene (reference sequence). V trimming: 3 bases; J trimming: 4 bases; junction bases outside the gene matches: 5. The CDR3 loop spans 14 amino acids. The DNA for the CDR3 is TGTGCCTGGAGAAGACAGGGGGCCGGCACTGAAGCTTTCTTT. This gives the protein CAWRRQGAGTEAFF. Full variable domain (missing parts from reference TRBV30 and TRBJ1-1): SQTIHQWPATLVQPVGSPLSLECTVEGTSNPNLYWYRQAAGRGLQLLFYSVGIGQISSEVPQNLSASRPQDRQFILSSKKLLLSDSGFYLCAWRRQGAGTEAFFGQGTRLTVV.

The J gene is TRBJ2-7, the V gene TRBV7-2; tentatively, D is TRBD1 (7 bases). The germline V gene has CDR1 SGHTA and CDR2 FQGNSA. Between the trimmed V and J ends, which lost 5 bases and 12 bases, there was a span of 32 bases. The length of the CDR3 is 17 residues. The CDR3, as DNA: TGTGCCAGCAGCCCTCGAACCAGGGGGGATTTAAAACCGGGCCTGTACTTC. This encodes CASSPRTRGDLKPGLYF. The full variable domain, rest sourced from reference TRBV7-2 and TRBJ2-7, is GAGVSQSPSNKVTEKGKDVELRCDPISGHTALYWYRQSLGQGLEFLIYFQGNSAPDKSGLPSDRFSAERTGGSVSTLTIQRTQQEDSAVYLCASSPRTRGDLKPGLYFGPGTRLTVT.

This chain joins TRBV19 and TRBJ2-7, with D tentatively TRBD2 (5 bases). The germline V gene encodes CDR1 LNHDA and CDR2 SQIVND (reference sequence). With 3 bases removed from V and 5 bases from J, the gap between germline ends came to 14 bases. The CDR3 contains 14 residues. In DNA, the CDR3 is TGTGCCAGTAGTATTGGTGCCCCGGGGAACGAGCAGTACTTC. Its translation is CASSIGAPGNEQYF.

The rearrangement links TRBV7-9 to TRBJ2-7; TRBD1 agrees at 11 bases. J lost 5 bases, V lost 0 bases, and 15 bases had no gene match. Per the germline V gene, CDR1 is SEHNR and CDR2 is FQNEAQ (reference sequence). The CDR3 has 19 residues. The CDR3 sequence is CASSLAYGTGGPTWDEQYF. The CDR3 DNA sequence: TGTGCCAGCAGCTTAGCGTACGGGACAGGGGGTCCAACTTGGGACGAGCAGTACTTC.

J is TRBJ2-7 and V is TRBV6-2 or TRBV6-3; 12 nucleotides agree with TRBD2. This CDR3 has 14 residues. The germline gives CDR1 MNHEY, CDR2 SVGEGT. After removal of 5 bases from V and 2 bases from J, the junction contained 1 base not matched to a gene. The CDR3, as DNA: TGTGCCAGCAGTCTAGCGGGAGGGCCCTACGAGCAGTACTTC. Its translation: CASSLAGGPYEQYF.

The chain uses TRBV5-1 and TRBJ2-5; 8 bases align to TRBD1. The germline V gene has CDR1 SGHRS and CDR2 YFSETQ. This CDR3 is built from 14 residues. V was clipped by 3 bases and J by 2 bases; unmatched bases: 3. The CDR3: CASSWRQGQETQYF. CDR3 nucleotide sequence: TGCGCCAGCAGCTGGAGACAGGGGCAAGAGACCCAGTACTTC.

This rearrangement joins TRBV5-1 to TRBJ2-2, with 8 bases identical to TRBD2. The CDR3 is made up of 16 amino acids. Germline values: CDR1 SGHRS, CDR2 YFSETQ. V was pared by 2 bases and J by 0 bases, with 3 bases of the junction left unmatched. The CDR3 protein is CASSFTSGTNTGELFF. DNA of the CDR3: TGCGCCAGCAGCTTCACTAGCGGAACGAACACCGGGGAGCTGTTTTTT.

V is TRBV6-5 and J is TRBJ2-1; 9 nucleotides match TRBD1. CDR3 length: 15 amino acids. Trimming at V came to 6 bases and at J to 6 bases, leaving 9 bases not matched to a gene. Germline loops: CDR1 MNHEY, CDR2 SVGAGI. DNA of the CDR3: TGTGCCAGCAGCCAAGGGACAGGGAGATTCAATGAGCAGTTCTTC. Protein product: CASSQGTGRFNEQFF.

J is TRBJ1-1 and V is TRBV7-9, with D unresolved. The V gene's germline CDR1 is SEHNR and CDR2 FQNEAQ (reference sequence). Trimming took 4 bases from V and 1 from J, leaving 7 bases between them. The CDR3 spans 13 residues. The DNA for the CDR3 is TGTGCCAGCAGCTATGTACAGAACACTGAAGCTTTCTTT. Translating it yields CASSYVQNTEAFF.

This chain connects TRBV4-3 to TRBJ2-1, with 10 bases matching TRBD2. With 1 base clipped from V and 0 bases from J, the junction kept 15 bases outside the gene matches. The CDR3 has 21 amino acids. CDR1 and CDR2 from the germline V gene are LGHNA and YSLEER. The CDR3 loop reads CASSQVLGLAVTRSSYNEQFF. CDR3 DNA sequence: TGCGCCAGCAGCCAAGTACTCGGACTAGCGGTTACTAGGAGCTCCTACAATGAGCAGTTCTTC.

V and J are TRBV27 and TRBJ1-2, with 10 bases identical to TRBD1. Germline V gives CDR1 MNHEY, CDR2 SMNVEV (reference sequence). The V gene end was trimmed by 5 bases and the J gene end by 2 bases; junction bases not matched to a gene: 2. CDR3 length: 14 residues. The CDR3 here is CASSGTGANYGYTF. The CDR3 DNA sequence: TGTGCCAGCAGTGGGACAGGGGCCAACTATGGCTACACCTTC.